What follows describes a single T cell receptor beta chain. Antigen unknown. The CDR3 runs 11 residues. From germline, CDR1 is SEHNR and CDR2 FQNEAQ (reference sequence). Trimming stripped 5 bases from V and 10 bases from J, with 9 bases between. Clones were read by immunoSEQ multiplex PCR, and TCRdb kept only the in-frame ones, dropping some. The table includes 150,000 or so clones, over 80% detected once. These data belong to a study of T cell responses to AZD1222 COVID-19 vaccine. Study results and caveats: Spike-wide coverage was observed for vaccine-associated CD4 TCRs, with dominant responses at 160-218 and 743-854.

The chain couples TRBV7-9 to TRBJ2-1; unclear D gene. This receptor was obtained from an adult who received the AZD1222 COVID-19 vaccine. Source: peripheral blood, taken 28 days after the second AZD1222 dose. CDR3 coding DNA: TGTGCCAGCAGCCCGAACCGAGAGCAGTTCTTC. It translates to CASSPNREQFF. Full variable domain (outside the CDR3, taken from reference TRBV7-9 and TRBJ2-1): DTGVSQNPRHKITKRGQNVTFRCDPISEHNRLYWYRQTLGQGPEFLTYFQNEAQLEKSRLLSDRFSAERPKGSFSTLEIQRTEQGDSAMYLCASSPNREQFFGPGTRLTVL.